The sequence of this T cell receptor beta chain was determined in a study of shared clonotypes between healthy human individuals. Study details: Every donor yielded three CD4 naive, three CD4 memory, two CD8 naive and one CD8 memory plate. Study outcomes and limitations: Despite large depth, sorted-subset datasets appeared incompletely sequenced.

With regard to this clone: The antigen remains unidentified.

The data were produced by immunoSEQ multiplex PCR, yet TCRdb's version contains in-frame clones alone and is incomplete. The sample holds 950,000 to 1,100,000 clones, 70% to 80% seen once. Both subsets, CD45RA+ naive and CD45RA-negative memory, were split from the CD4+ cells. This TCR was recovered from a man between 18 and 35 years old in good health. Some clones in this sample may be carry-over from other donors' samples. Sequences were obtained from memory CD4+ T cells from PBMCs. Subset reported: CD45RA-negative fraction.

CDR3 loop: CASSQEVTRVDTEAFF. The CDR3 bases are TGCGCCAGCAGCCAAGAGGTTACCAGAGTTGACACTGAAGCTTTCTTT. This chain uses TRBV4-1 with TRBJ1-1; D unclear. This CDR3 is 16 amino acids long. The germline V and J ends were trimmed by 0 bases and 3 bases, with 14 bases remaining between them. Germline V lookup: CDR1 MGHRA, CDR2 YSYEKL.